The T cell receptor (beta chain) described here comes from a study of CD8+ T cells in alopecia areata. Looking at the study overall: Tofacitinib administration to treated patients was oral, at 5 to 10 mg twice daily. Dosing with tofacitinib proceeded for 6 to 18 months, followed by 6 months off drug.

Treatment here: oral pan-JAK inhibitor, 5-10 mg twice daily. CDR3 length equals 18 residues. Germline V CDR1 and CDR2: SGHVS, FNYEAQ. The trim removed 1 base at V and 0 bases at J, leaving 9 bases unmatched. As concerns this clone: The antigen is unknown.

Study findings and constraints: Lesional scalp exceeded normal scalp in clonality, especially in alopecia totalis/universalis.

Sequencing relied on a cDNA template that was reverse transcribed from extracted RNA. Clones were read by immunoSEQ multiplex PCR, and TCRdb kept only the in-frame ones, dropping some. This table holds 110,000 to 150,000 clones, approximately 80% found once. Sequenced here: CD8+ T cells sorted from blood, sampled at week 4, from a patient treated with tofacitinib. The TCR was taken from a human donor with alopecia areata. The chain carries TRBV7-6 and TRBJ1-1; 9 nucleotides match TRBD1. The CDR3 DNA sequence: TGTGCCAGCAGCTTAGGATCCGGGACAGGGTCCATGAACACTGAAGCTTTCTTT. This gives the protein CASSLGSGTGSMNTEAFF.